This TCR beta chain was retrieved from a study of T cells after yellow fever vaccination. TCRdb fed the 5' RACE reads into MiXCR, producing one record per CDR3 protein. The repertoire holds about 550,000 distinct CDR3 sequences, approximately 21% seen once, with approximately 14% in the top ten. Worth noting for this clonotype: Its antigen is undetermined.

The CDR3 is made up of 15 amino acids. The V and J ends lost 4 bases and 4 bases, in that order; junction bases with no gene match: 8. Germline V gene lookup returns CDR1 SGDLS and CDR2 YYNGEE. Study outcomes and limitations: From the bulk population, abundant clonotypes could contaminate and appear within FACS-sorted repertoires.

This specimen was PBMCs, taken 15 days after the yellow fever booster vaccination. This chain uses TRBV9 with TRBJ1-2; TRBD1 agrees at 9 bases. This receptor was taken from a man under 40 who received the YFV17D yellow fever vaccine. The CDR3 DNA is TGTGCCAGCAGCTTCCGGGACAGGGTTATCTATGGCTACACCTTC. It translates to CASSFRDRVIYGYTF.